The next 7 T cell receptor beta chains were all read from a single sample in a study of molecular identifiers for immune sequencing clone quantification. TCRdb used MiXCR to reprocess the PCR reads, holding one entry per CDR3 protein. This repertoire shows 60,000 to 70,000 distinct CDR3 sequences, under 20% found once; its top ten account for 1.4% to 1.5%. The specimen was naive CD8+ T cells from blood, with Jurkat cell RNA spiked in. Subset given: FACS-sorted CD8+CD4-CCR7+CD45RA+ naive T cells. The receptor source for this set is a human donor in good health. Some libraries in this study had Jurkat cell RNA spiked in.

The sample holds many counts of this clonotype. CDR3 in DNA: TGTGCCAGCAGCTTAGTAAGAGAGGGGATTAATTCACCCCTCCACTTT. Translation gives CASSLVREGINSPLHF. The chain combines TRBV11-2 with TRBJ1-6, with a tentative D call TRBD1 (5 bases). Per the germline V gene, CDR1 is SGHAT and CDR2 is FQNNGV. The ends were cut back, 1 base at V and 6 bases at J, with 13 bases in the middle. This CDR3 has 16 amino acids.

This clonotype was observed at least ten times. J is TRBJ2-3 and V is TRBV14; 9 bases are a match to TRBD2. CDR1 SGHDN and CDR2 FVKESK come from the germline V gene. The V gene end was trimmed by 6 bases and the J gene end by 6 bases; junction bases not matched to a gene: 10. CDR3 size: 15 residues. DNA for the CDR3: TGTGCCAGCAGGAGTAGCGGGAGAAGAATGGATACGCAGTATTTT. Its translation: CASRSSGRRMDTQYF.

Note on this clonotype: A much larger clone is a single base away; this may be a read error. This CDR3 is CASSFRTSGTEEAQYF. CDR3 nucleotide sequence: TGTGCCAGCAGCTTCAGGACTAGCGGGACGGAAGAGGCCCAGTACTTC. The V call is TRBV9, the J call TRBJ2-5, with 12 bases fitting TRBD2. There are 16 residues in the CDR3. In germline, CDR1 is SGDLS, CDR2 YYNGEE. Together with reference TRBV9 and TRBJ2-5, the CDR3 gives the full variable domain: DSGVTQTPKHLITATGQRVTLRCSPRSGDLSVYWYQQSLDQGLQFLIQYYNGEERAKGNILERFSAQQFPDLHSELNLSSLELGDSALYFCASSFRTSGTEEAQYFGPGTRLLVL.

This clonotype was seen at least ten times. The chain carries TRBV24-1 and TRBJ2-5; D is uncertain. Trimming shortened V by 9 bases and J by 6 bases, and 10 bases separated the two germline ends. CDR1 is KGHDR, CDR2 SFDVKD, per germline. This CDR3 region has 11 residues. Here the CDR3 reads CATSHQKTQYF. CDR3 nucleotides: TGTGCCACCTCCCACCAGAAGACCCAGTACTTC.

This clonotype was observed at least ten times. This sequence joins TRBV29-1 and TRBJ2-4; 7 bases align to TRBD2. Trimming at V came to 0 bases and at J to 6 bases, leaving 8 bases not matched to a gene. The CDR3 is 15 residues long. Germline CDR1 and CDR2: SQVTM and ANQGSEA. The CDR3 bases are TGCAGCGTTGAAGACCGGGGGGAGGGGATAAACATTCAGTACTTC. As protein: CSVEDRGEGINIQYF.

Concerning this clonotype: Possible read error: a much larger clone is one base away. No conserved phenylalanine or tryptophan is present at the end of the CDR3, so a read error is the likely explanation. The J gene is TRBJ2-3, the V gene TRBV10-1; possibly TRBD2 for D (6 bases). Per germline, CDR1 WNHNN and CDR2 SYGVQD (reference sequence). Trimming stripped 4 bases from V and 3 bases from J, with 14 bases between. The CDR3 consists of 15 residues. The chain's CDR3 is CASSGRRAATDTQYL. As DNA, the CDR3 is TGCGCCAGCAGTGGGAGGAGGGCCGCGACAGATACGCAGTATCTT.

As to this clonotype: Possible read error: a much larger clone is one base away. The chain employs TRBV28 and TRBJ1-1; a possible D gene is TRBD1 (6 bases). CDR1 and CDR2 (germline): MDHEN, SYDVKM. V shed 8 bases and J shed 3 bases, with 13 bases lying between them. The CDR3 is 13 amino acids. This CDR3 reads CASGIQGDTEAFF. CDR3 DNA sequence: TGTGCCAGCGGGATACAGGGCGACACTGAAGCTTTCTTT.